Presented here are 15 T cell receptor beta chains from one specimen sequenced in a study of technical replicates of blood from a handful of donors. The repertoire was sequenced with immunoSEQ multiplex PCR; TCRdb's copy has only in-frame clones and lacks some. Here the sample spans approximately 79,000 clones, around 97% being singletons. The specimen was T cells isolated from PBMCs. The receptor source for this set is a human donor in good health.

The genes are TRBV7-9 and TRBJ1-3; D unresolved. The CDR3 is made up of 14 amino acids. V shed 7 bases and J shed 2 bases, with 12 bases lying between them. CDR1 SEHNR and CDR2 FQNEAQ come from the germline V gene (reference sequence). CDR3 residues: CASTSDITGNTIYF. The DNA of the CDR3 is TGTGCCAGCACCTCTGACATTACTGGAAACACCATATATTTT.

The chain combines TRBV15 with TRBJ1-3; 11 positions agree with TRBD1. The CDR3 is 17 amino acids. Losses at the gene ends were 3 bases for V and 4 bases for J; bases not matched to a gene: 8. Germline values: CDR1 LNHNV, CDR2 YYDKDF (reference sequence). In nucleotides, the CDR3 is TGTGCCACCAGCAGGGGAGGACAGGGGGCAAGGGGAAACACCATATATTTT. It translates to CATSRGGQGARGNTIYF. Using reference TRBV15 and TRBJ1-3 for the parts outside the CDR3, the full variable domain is DAMVIQNPRYQVTQFGKPVTLSCSQTLNHNVMYWYQQKSSQAPKLLFHYYDKDFNNEADTPDNFQSRRPNTSFCFLDIRSPGLGDTAMYLCATSRGGQGARGNTIYFGEGSWLTVV.

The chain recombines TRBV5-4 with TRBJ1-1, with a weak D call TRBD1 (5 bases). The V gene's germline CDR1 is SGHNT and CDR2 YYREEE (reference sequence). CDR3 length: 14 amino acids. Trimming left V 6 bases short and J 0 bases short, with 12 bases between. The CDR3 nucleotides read TGTGCCAGCAACAGGAGAGATTTGAACACTGAAGCTTTCTTT. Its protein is CASNRRDLNTEAFF.

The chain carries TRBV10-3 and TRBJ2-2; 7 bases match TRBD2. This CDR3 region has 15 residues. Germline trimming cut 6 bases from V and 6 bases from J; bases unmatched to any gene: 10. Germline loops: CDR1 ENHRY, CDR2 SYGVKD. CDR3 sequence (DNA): TGTGCCATCAGCTATCCGGGGGGAGTCCCCGGGGAGCTGTTTTTT. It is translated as CAISYPGGVPGELFF.

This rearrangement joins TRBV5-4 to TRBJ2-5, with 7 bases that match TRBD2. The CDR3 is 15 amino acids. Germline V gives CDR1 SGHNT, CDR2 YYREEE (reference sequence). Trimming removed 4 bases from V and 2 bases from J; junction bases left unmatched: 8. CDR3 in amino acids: CASSPLAGEQETQYF. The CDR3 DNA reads TGTGCCAGCAGCCCGTTGGCGGGGGAACAAGAGACCCAGTACTTC. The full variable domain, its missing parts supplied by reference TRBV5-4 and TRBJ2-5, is ETGVTQSPTHLIKTRGQQVTLRCSSQSGHNTVSWYQQALGQGPQFIFQYYREEENGRGNFPPRFSGLQFPNYSSELNVNALELDDSALYLCASSPLAGEQETQYFGPGTRLLVL.

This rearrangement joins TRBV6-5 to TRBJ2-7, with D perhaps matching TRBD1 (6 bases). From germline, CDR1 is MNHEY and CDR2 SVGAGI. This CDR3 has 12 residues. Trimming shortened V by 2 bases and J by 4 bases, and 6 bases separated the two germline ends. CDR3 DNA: TGTGCCAGCAGTTACGACAGGTACGAGCAGTACTTC. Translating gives CASSYDRYEQYF.

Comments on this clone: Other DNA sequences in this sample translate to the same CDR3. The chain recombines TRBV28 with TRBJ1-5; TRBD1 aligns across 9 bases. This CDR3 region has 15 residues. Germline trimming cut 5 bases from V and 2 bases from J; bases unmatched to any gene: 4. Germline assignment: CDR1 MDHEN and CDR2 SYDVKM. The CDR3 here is CASSLDRGGNQPQHF. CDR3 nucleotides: TGTGCCAGCAGTCTGGACAGGGGCGGCAATCAGCCCCAGCATTTT. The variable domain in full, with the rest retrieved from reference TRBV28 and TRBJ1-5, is DVKVTQSSRYLVKRTGEKVFLECVQDMDHENMFWYRQDPGLGLRLIYFSYDVKMKEKGDIPEGYSVSREKKERFSLILESASTNQTSMYLCASSLDRGGNQPQHFGDGTRLSIL.

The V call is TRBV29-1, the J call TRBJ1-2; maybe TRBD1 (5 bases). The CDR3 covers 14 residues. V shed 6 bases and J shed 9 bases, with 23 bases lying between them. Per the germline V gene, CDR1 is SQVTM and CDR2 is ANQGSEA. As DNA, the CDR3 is TGCAGCGTGGGAACAACAAGGGACTTCAGTCGCTACACCTTC. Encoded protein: CSVGTTRDFSRYTF.

CDR3 DNA: TGTGCCAGCAGCTTGGATGGGACTAGCACAGATACGCAGTATTTT. It is translated as CASSLDGTSTDTQYF. The chain carries TRBV5-5 and TRBJ2-3; TRBD2 is a possible D gene (6 bases). The CDR3 runs to 15 residues. Germline lookup yields CDR1 SGHKS and CDR2 YYEKEE (reference sequence). V was shortened by 0 bases and J by 0 bases, with 8 bases between the two germline ends.

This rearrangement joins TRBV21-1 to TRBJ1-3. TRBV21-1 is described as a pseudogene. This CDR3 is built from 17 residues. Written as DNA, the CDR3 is TGTGCCAGCAGCAAAGATCACGGACCCACTAGAAGAGACACCATATATTTT. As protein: CASSKDHGPTRRDTIYF.

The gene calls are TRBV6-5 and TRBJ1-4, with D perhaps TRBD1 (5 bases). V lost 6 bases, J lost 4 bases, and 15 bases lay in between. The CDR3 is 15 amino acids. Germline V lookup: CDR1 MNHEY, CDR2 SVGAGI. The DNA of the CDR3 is TGTGCCAGCAGCCCAGGGCTCTCCGATAATGAAAAACTGTTTTTT. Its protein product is CASSPGLSDNEKLFF.

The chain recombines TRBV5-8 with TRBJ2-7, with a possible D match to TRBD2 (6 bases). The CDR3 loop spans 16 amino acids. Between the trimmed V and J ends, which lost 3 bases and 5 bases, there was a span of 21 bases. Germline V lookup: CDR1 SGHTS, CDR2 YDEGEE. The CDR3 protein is CASSYGGGLVLHEQYF. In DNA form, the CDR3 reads TGTGCCAGCAGCTACGGAGGAGGGCTAGTTCTCCACGAGCAGTACTTC.

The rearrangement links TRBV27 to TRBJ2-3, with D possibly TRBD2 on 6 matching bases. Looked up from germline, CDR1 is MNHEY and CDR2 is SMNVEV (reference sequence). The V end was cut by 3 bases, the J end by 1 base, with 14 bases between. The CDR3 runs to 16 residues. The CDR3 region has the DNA TGTGCCAGCAGTTTGTACGGGCCGGGGGGCACAGATACGCAGTATTTT. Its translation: CASSLYGPGGTDTQYF.

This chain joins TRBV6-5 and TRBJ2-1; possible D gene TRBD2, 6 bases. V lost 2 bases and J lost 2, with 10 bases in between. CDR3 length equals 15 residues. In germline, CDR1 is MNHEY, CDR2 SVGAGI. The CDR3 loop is CASSYGGRPYNEQFF. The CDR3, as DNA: TGTGCCAGCAGTTACGGGGGGAGGCCCTACAATGAGCAGTTCTTC.

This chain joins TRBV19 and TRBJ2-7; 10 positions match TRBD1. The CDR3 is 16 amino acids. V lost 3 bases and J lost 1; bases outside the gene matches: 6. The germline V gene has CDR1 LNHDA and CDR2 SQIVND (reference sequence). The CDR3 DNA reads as TGTGCCAGTAGTATCCTGACAGGGGGCAGGTCCTACGAGCAGTACTTC. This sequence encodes CASSILTGGRSYEQYF.